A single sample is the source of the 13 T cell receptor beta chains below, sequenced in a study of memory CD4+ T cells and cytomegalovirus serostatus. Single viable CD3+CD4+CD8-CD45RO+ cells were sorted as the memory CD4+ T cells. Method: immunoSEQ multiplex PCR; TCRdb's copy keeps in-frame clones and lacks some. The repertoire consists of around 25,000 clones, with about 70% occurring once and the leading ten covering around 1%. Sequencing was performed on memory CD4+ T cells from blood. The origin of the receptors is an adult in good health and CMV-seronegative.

This CDR3 reads CASSDGQIYYEQYF. DNA of the CDR3: TGTGCCAGCAGTGACGGTCAGATCTACTACGAGCAGTACTTC. The chain links TRBV25-1 to TRBJ2-7; D not resolved. Trimming stripped 3 bases from V and 3 bases from J, with 12 bases between. Germline V gene lookup returns CDR1 MGHDK and CDR2 SYGVNS. CDR3 length equals 14 residues.

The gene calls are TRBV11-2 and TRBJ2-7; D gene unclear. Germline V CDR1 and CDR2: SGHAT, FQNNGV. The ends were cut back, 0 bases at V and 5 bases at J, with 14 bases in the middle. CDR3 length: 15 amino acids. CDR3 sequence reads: CASSLDKRWIDEQYF. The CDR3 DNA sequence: TGTGCCAGCAGCTTAGATAAGAGGTGGATTGACGAGCAGTACTTC. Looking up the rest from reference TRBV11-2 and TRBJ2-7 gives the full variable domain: EAGVAQSPRYKIIEKRQSVAFWCNPISGHATLYWYQQILGQGPKLLIQFQNNGVVDDSQLPKDRFSAERLKGVDSTLKIQPAKLEDSAVYLCASSLDKRWIDEQYFGPGTRLTVT.

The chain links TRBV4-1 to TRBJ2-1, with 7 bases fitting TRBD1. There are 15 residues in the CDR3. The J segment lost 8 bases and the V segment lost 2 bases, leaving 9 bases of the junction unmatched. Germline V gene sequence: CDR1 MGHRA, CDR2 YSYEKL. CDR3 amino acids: CASSQTGVSNDEQFF. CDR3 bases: TGCGCCAGCAGCCAAACAGGGGTGTCCAACGATGAGCAGTTCTTC.

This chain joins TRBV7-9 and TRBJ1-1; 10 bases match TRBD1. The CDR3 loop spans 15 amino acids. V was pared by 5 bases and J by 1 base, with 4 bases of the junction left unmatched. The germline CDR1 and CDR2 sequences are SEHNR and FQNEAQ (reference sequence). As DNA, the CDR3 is TGTGCCAGCAGCCCACGACAGGGGGCGAACACTGAAGCTTTCTTT. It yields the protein CASSPRQGANTEAFF.

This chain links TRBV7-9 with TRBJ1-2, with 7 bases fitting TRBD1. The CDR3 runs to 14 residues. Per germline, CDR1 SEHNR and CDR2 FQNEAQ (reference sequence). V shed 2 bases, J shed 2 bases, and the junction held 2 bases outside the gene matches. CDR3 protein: CASSLQTGNYGYTF. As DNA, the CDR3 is TGTGCCAGCAGCTTACAGACAGGGAACTATGGCTACACCTTC.

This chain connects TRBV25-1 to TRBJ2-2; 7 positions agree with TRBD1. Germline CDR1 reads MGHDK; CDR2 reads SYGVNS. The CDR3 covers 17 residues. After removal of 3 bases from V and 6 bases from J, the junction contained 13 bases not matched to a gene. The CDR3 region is CASSDGLRQGYPGELFF. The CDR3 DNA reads TGTGCCAGCAGTGATGGGTTAAGACAGGGTTATCCCGGGGAGCTGTTTTTT.

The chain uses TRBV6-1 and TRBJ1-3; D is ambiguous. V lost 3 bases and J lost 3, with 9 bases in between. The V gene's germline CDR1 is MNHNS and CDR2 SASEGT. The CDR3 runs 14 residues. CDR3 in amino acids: CASSERAGGNTIYF. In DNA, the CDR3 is TGTGCCAGCAGTGAGCGGGCAGGTGGAAACACCATATATTTT.

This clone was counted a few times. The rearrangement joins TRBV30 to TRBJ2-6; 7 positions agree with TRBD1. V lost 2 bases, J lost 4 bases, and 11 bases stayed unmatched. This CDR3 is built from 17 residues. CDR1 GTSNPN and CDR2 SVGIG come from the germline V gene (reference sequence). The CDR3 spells CAWSLTGSGSGANVLTF. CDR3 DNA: TGTGCCTGGAGTCTGACAGGGTCGGGGTCCGGGGCCAACGTCCTGACTTTC.

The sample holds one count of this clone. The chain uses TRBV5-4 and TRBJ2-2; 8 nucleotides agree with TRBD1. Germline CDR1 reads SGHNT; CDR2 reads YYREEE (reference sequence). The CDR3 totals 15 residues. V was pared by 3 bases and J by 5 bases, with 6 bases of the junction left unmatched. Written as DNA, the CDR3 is TGTGCCAGCAGCTACGCCAGGGGGCGAACCGGGGAGCTGTTTTTT. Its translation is CASSYARGRTGELFF. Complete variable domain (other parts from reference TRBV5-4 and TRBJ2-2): ETGVTQSPTHLIKTRGQQVTLRCSSQSGHNTVSWYQQALGQGPQFIFQYYREEENGRGNFPPRFSGLQFPNYSSELNVNALELDDSALYLCASSYARGRTGELFFGEGSRLTVL.

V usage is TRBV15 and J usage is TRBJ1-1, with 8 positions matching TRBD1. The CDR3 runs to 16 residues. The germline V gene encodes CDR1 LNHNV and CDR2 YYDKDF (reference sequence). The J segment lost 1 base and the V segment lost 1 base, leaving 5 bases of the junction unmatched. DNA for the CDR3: TGTGCCACCAGCAGAGCCGGACAGGGCCCGAACACTGAAGCTTTCTTT. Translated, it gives CATSRAGQGPNTEAFF.

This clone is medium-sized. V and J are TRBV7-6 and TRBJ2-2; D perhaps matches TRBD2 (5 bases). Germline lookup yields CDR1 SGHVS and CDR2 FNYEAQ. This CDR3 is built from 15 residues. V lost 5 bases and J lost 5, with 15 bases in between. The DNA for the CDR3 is TGTGCCAGCAGCCCCTCCGCGACTATAACCGGGGAGCTGTTTTTT. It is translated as CASSPSATITGELFF.

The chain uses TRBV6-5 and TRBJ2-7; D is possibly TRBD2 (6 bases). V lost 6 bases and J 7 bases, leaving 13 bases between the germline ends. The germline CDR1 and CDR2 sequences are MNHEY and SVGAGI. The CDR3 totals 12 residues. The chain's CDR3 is CASSTIGGEQYF. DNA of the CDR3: TGTGCCAGCAGCACAATTGGAGGGGAGCAGTACTTC.

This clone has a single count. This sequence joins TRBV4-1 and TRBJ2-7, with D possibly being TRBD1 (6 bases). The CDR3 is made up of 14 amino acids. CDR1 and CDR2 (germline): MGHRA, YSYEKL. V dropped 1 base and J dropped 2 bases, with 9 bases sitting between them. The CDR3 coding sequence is TGCGCCAGCAGCCAAGTCCAGGGGACCTACGAGCAGTACTTC. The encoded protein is CASSQVQGTYEQYF.